The clone carrying this TCR beta chain showed up just a few times. The antigen remains unidentified. The data are from a study of post-analysis software for immune sequencing data. Broader study findings: Comparison of patients with controls showed roughly five TRBV segments more frequent in patients, TRBV5-6, TRBV5-1 and TRBV20-1 among them.

Trimming pared 5 bases from V and 1 base from J, leaving 14 bases between. The CDR3 loop spans 15 amino acids. Germline CDR1 is MGHRA and CDR2 is YSYEKL. cDNA libraries of TCR beta carried unique molecular identifiers. TCRdb re-called the PCR reads with MiXCR, one entry per CDR3 protein. Among around 400,000 distinct CDR3 sequences listed, roughly 35% were seen once. Sequenced material: blood. The rearrangement links TRBV4-1 to TRBJ2-5, with D perhaps assigned TRBD1 or TRBD2 (7 bases each). The clonotype comes from a girl aged 5-17 years with multiple sclerosis. The CDR3 DNA reads TGCGCCAGCAGCTACGCAGGGGGGGGCCAAGAGACCCAGTACTTC. Encoded protein: CASSYAGGGQETQYF.